Shown below are 31 T cell receptor beta chains from a single sample sequenced in a study of cytomegalovirus exposure and HLA in healthy donors. Only in-frame clones appear in the TCRdb table, and some are missing; sequencing was by immunoSEQ multiplex PCR. The sample has about 160,000 clones, roughly 96% seen once. The sequenced sample was PBMCs. These receptors were collected from a young woman in good health and CMV-seronegative.

The CDR3 spells CASSFFGGTGELFF. The CDR3, as DNA: TGTGCCAGCAGCTTCTTCGGAGGCACCGGGGAGCTGTTTTTT. V usage is TRBV11-2 and J usage is TRBJ2-2; weak D call: TRBD2 (5 bases). V was shortened by 3 bases and J by 4 bases, with 9 bases between the two germline ends. Germline assignment: CDR1 SGHAT and CDR2 FQNNGV. CDR3 length equals 14 residues.

This rearrangement joins TRBV4-1 to TRBJ1-1, with 9 bases aligning to TRBD1. The CDR3 loop spans 17 amino acids. V lost 0 bases to trimming and J lost 0 bases; unmatched junction nucleotides: 5. Germline CDR1 MGHRA, CDR2 YSYEKL. The DNA of the CDR3 is TGCGCCAGCAGCCAAGATCCACAGGGGGCGATGAACACTGAAGCTTTCTTT. As protein: CASSQDPQGAMNTEAFF.

The chain uses TRBV19 and TRBJ2-7; 9 nucleotides match TRBD2. CDR1 and CDR2 (germline): LNHDA, SQIVND (reference sequence). This CDR3 has 14 residues. The V segment lost 5 bases and the J segment 1 base; nucleotides outside the gene matches: 3. Here the CDR3 reads CASSSGLASYEQYF. CDR3 DNA sequence: TGTGCCAGTAGTTCGGGACTAGCTTCCTACGAGCAGTACTTC. Full variable domain (remainder filled in from reference TRBV19 and TRBJ2-7): DGGITQSPKYLFRKEGQNVTLSCEQNLNHDAMYWYRQDPGQGLRLIYYSQIVNDFQKGDIAEGYSVSREKKESFPLTVTSAQKNPTAFYLCASSSGLASYEQYFGPGTRLTVT.

V and J are TRBV2 and TRBJ1-1, with D hard to call. Between the trimmed V and J ends, which lost 7 bases and 3 bases, there was a span of 12 bases. In germline, CDR1 is SNHLY, CDR2 FYNNEI. CDR3 length equals 13 residues. The chain's CDR3 is CASTLSDYTEAFF. The CDR3 nucleotides read TGTGCCAGCACCCTGAGCGATTACACTGAAGCTTTCTTT.

The rearrangement uses TRBV6-6 and TRBJ2-7; maybe TRBD1 (6 bases). V lost 5 bases and J lost 5, with 19 bases in between. The germline CDR1 and CDR2 sequences are MNHNY and SVGAGI (reference sequence). The CDR3 consists of 15 residues. CDR3 residues: CASSHPQGLFHEQYF. The CDR3 DNA follows: TGTGCCAGCAGTCATCCACAGGGTCTTTTCCACGAGCAGTACTTC.

J is TRBJ1-2 and V is TRBV27; possible D gene TRBD1, 5 bases. The germline V and J ends were trimmed by 0 bases and 8 bases, with 16 bases remaining between them. The length of the CDR3 is 15 residues. Per the germline V gene, CDR1 is MNHEY and CDR2 is SMNVEV (reference sequence). The CDR3, as DNA: TGTGCCAGCAGTTTATCCTTACCACGGGGGACCGGCTACACCTTC. This translates into CASSLSLPRGTGYTF.

As for this clone: Germline and junction disagree at one end, which may indicate a read error. The rearrangement uses TRBV2 and TRBJ2-7; 8 bases align to TRBD2. The CDR3 sequence is 15 residues long. Per the germline V gene, CDR1 is SNHLY and CDR2 is FYNNEI. The CDR3 reads CASRGGGSTSHEQYF. The CDR3 DNA reads as TGTGCCAGCAGGGGCGGGGGGTCTACCTCCCACGAGCAGTACTTC.

This chain joins TRBV7-2 and TRBJ1-3, with 7 bases identical to TRBD1. The CDR3 consists of 15 residues. CDR1 is SGHTA, CDR2 FQGNSA, per germline. With 5 bases clipped from V and 5 bases from J, the junction kept 9 bases outside the gene matches. The CDR3 sequence is CASSLDMGQRNTIYF. CDR3 in DNA: TGTGCCAGCAGCCTAGATATGGGACAGCGAAACACCATATATTTT.

In nucleotides, the CDR3 is TGTGCCAGCACGGGGCAGGGGCCGGGAGAGCAGTACTTC. This sequence encodes CASTGQGPGEQYF. This chain uses TRBV13 with TRBJ2-7; TRBD1 is a possible D gene (6 bases). The germline V and J ends were trimmed by 7 bases and 7 bases, with 17 bases remaining between them. This CDR3 has 13 amino acids. CDR1 is PRHDT, CDR2 FYEKMQ, per germline (reference sequence).

V usage is TRBV27 and J usage is TRBJ2-2, with D possibly TRBD2 on 6 matching bases. Germline values: CDR1 MNHEY, CDR2 SMNVEV (reference sequence). The CDR3 loop spans 12 amino acids. V was cut by 8 bases and J by 7 bases, with 11 bases left in between. The CDR3: CASRRGGGELFF. The CDR3 DNA sequence: TGTGCCAGCCGGAGGGGTGGCGGGGAGCTGTTTTTT.

The chain combines TRBV7-8 with TRBJ2-3; tentative D call: TRBD1 (5 bases). Per the germline V gene, CDR1 is SGHVS and CDR2 is FQNEAQ. With 1 base removed from V and 3 bases from J, the gap between germline ends came to 8 bases. This CDR3 is built from 14 residues. In nucleotides, the CDR3 is TGTGCCAGCAGCTTAGTCTCAGGGACAGATACGCAGTATTTT. This sequence encodes CASSLVSGTDTQYF.

The chain employs TRBV27 and TRBJ1-2; D is perhaps TRBD1 (6 bases). The V end lost 6 bases, the J end lost 7 bases, and 18 bases lay between the germline ends. Germline values: CDR1 MNHEY, CDR2 SMNVEV (reference sequence). The CDR3 contains 14 residues. The DNA of the CDR3 is TGTGCCAGCAGATCCGCAGGGGCCGAGAGTGGCTACACCTTC. Protein product: CASRSAGAESGYTF.

This clone was counted a few times. V is TRBV6-4 and J is TRBJ2-3; 14 bases map to TRBD2. The CDR3 spans 16 residues. V trimming: 0 bases; J trimming: 4 bases; junction bases outside the gene matches: 0. Germline V CDR1 and CDR2: MRHNA, SNTAGT. CDR3 sequence: CASSDSTSGGADTQYF. The CDR3 coding sequence is TGTGCCAGCAGTGACTCGACTAGCGGGGGGGCAGATACGCAGTATTTT.

V usage is TRBV13 and J usage is TRBJ1-1; D gene unclear. V gave up 5 bases and J gave up 14 bases, with 30 bases separating them. There are 16 residues in the CDR3. CDR1 PRHDT and CDR2 FYEKMQ come from the germline V gene (reference sequence). CDR3 loop: CASSPQASATPGKAFF. CDR3 DNA sequence: TGTGCCAGCAGCCCCCAGGCTTCGGCCACACCCGGAAAGGCCTTCTTT.

The rearrangement links TRBV21-1 to TRBJ1-1; TRBD1 is the table's D call, not checked against the DNA. TRBV21-1 is termed a pseudogene. The CDR3 is 14 amino acids. CDR3 bases: TGTGCCAGCAGCACGGACAGGGCAGGCACTGAAGCTTTCTTT. Protein product: CASSTDRAGTEAFF.

The table lists this clone with a count of one. This chain connects TRBV6-5 to TRBJ2-3; the match to TRBD2 covers 8 bases. The CDR3 contains 13 residues. V trimming: 8 bases; J trimming: 4 bases; junction bases outside the gene matches: 5. Looked up from germline, CDR1 is MNHEY and CDR2 is SVGAGI. Here the CDR3 reads CASRGGAADTQYF. The CDR3, as DNA: TGTGCCAGCCGGGGGGGGGCCGCAGATACGCAGTATTTT.

The rearrangement uses TRBV6-5 and TRBJ1-1; TRBD1 matches 9 bases. The germline gives CDR1 MNHEY, CDR2 SVGAGI. Trimming at V came to 6 bases and at J to 3 bases, leaving 5 bases not matched to a gene. This CDR3 contains 14 residues. In DNA, the CDR3 is TGTGCCAGCAGCCCAGACAGGGGGGACACTGAAGCTTTCTTT. Its translation: CASSPDRGDTEAFF.

Here the CDR3 DNA reads TGTGCCAGTAGTATAAAAGGGGTTGACACTGAAGCTTTCTTT. Protein product: CASSIKGVDTEAFF. The V call is TRBV19, the J call TRBJ1-1, with a tentative D call TRBD1 (5 bases). The ends were cut back, 2 bases at V and 3 bases at J, with 10 bases in the middle. CDR1 and CDR2 (germline): LNHDA, SQIVND (reference sequence). CDR3 size: 14 residues.

Comment on this clone: The sample has other DNA sequences that encode this CDR3 too. Here the CDR3 reads CAISDGGDTGELFF. Here the CDR3 DNA reads TGTGCCATCAGTGATGGGGGGGACACCGGGGAGCTGTTTTTT. The chain has TRBV10-3 and TRBJ2-2; 7 bases line up with TRBD2. The V and J ends lost 3 bases and 3 bases, in that order; junction bases with no gene match: 1. The CDR3 consists of 14 residues. Germline CDR1 is ENHRY and CDR2 is SYGVKD.

The chain joins TRBV5-1 to TRBJ2-5; TRBD1 aligns across 9 bases. The junction had 4 bases not matched to a gene; V was cut back by 2 bases and J by 2 bases. CDR1 SGHRS and CDR2 YFSETQ come from the germline V gene. This CDR3 comprises 15 residues. The CDR3 sequence is CASSFSGTGQETQYF. The CDR3 DNA follows: TGCGCCAGCAGCTTCTCCGGGACAGGGCAAGAGACCCAGTACTTC.

The chain is built from TRBV9 and TRBJ2-3; D may be TRBD2 (5 bases). The germline V and J ends were trimmed by 3 bases and 2 bases, with 13 bases remaining between them. This CDR3 is 15 amino acids long. CDR1 SGDLS and CDR2 YYNGEE come from the germline V gene. CDR3 residues: CASSATGNPTDTQYF. CDR3 in DNA: TGTGCCAGCAGCGCAACCGGGAACCCCACAGATACGCAGTATTTT.

This chain uses TRBV6-5 with TRBJ2-5; possibly TRBD1 for D (6 bases). Trimming took off 4 bases at V and 1 base at J, with 10 bases between the two ends. The germline V gene has CDR1 MNHEY and CDR2 SVGAGI. The CDR3 totals 14 residues. CDR3 protein: CASSFGTLQETQYF. The CDR3 DNA reads TGTGCCAGCAGTTTCGGGACACTCCAAGAGACCCAGTACTTC.

This clone was seen a single time. The chain links TRBV5-1 to TRBJ2-1; 9 bases are shared with TRBD1. The germline CDR1 and CDR2 sequences are SGHRS and YFSETQ. The CDR3 runs to 17 residues. The V segment lost 0 bases and the J segment 2 bases; nucleotides outside the gene matches: 6. CDR3 nucleotide sequence: TGCGCCAGCAGCTTGGGCCCGGGACAGGGCCCCTACAATGAGCAGTTCTTC. Translating gives CASSLGPGQGPYNEQFF.

This chain joins TRBV2 and TRBJ2-5; D call uncertain. Germline loops: CDR1 SNHLY, CDR2 FYNNEI. The CDR3 runs 14 residues. Trimming left V 2 bases short and J 1 base short, with 8 bases between. The CDR3 DNA is TGTGCCAGCAGTGAACTTCCCCTCCAAGAGACCCAGTACTTC. Protein sequence: CASSELPLQETQYF.

Written as DNA, the CDR3 is TGCGCCAGCAGCCAAGAGGCGATCGGGCTAGCGGGGGGGTTAATCACAGATACGCAGTATTTT. Translation: CASSQEAIGLAGGLITDTQYF. The rearrangement uses TRBV4-1 and TRBJ2-3; 12 bases agree with TRBD2. In germline, CDR1 is MGHRA, CDR2 YSYEKL. The CDR3 loop spans 21 amino acids. V shed 0 bases, J shed 2 bases, and the junction held 15 bases outside the gene matches.

V and J are TRBV27 and TRBJ2-7, with 8 positions matching TRBD1. Germline V gene data show CDR1 as MNHEY and CDR2 as SMNVEV (reference sequence). The CDR3 contains 13 residues. The J segment lost 2 bases and the V segment lost 5 bases, leaving 2 bases of the junction unmatched. As DNA, the CDR3 is TGTGCCAGCAGTCAGGGGGCTCCCTACGAGCAGTACTTC. It translates to CASSQGAPYEQYF.

CDR3 nucleotide sequence: TGTGCCAGTAGGTCGGTGGAGGGCCCCTATAATTCACCCCTCCACTTT. Its protein product is CASRSVEGPYNSPLHF. V and J are TRBV19 and TRBJ1-6; the D is unclear. The CDR3 has 16 amino acids. Deletions cut 6 bases from V and 2 bases from J, with 14 bases between. The germline gives CDR1 LNHDA, CDR2 SQIVND (reference sequence).

V gene TRBV9 combines with J gene TRBJ2-3; 13 nucleotides agree with TRBD2. The ends lost 3 bases at V and 1 base at J; junction bases unmatched: 5. The CDR3 runs to 17 residues. Germline V gene sequence: CDR1 SGDLS, CDR2 YYNGEE. CDR3 in DNA: TGTGCCAGCAGCGCTACACTAGCGGGGGGGCGCACAGATACGCAGTATTTT. Translated: CASSATLAGGRTDTQYF.

The chain recombines TRBV29-1 with TRBJ2-5; D remains unclear. The CDR3 length is 13 residues. Trimming left V 5 bases short and J 4 bases short, with 14 bases between. Germline CDR1 is SQVTM and CDR2 is ANQGSEA. For the CDR3, the DNA is TGCAGCGTTCGGTTGCTAGTCCGAGAGACCCAGTACTTC. It is translated as CSVRLLVRETQYF. Supplemented by reference TRBV29-1 and TRBJ2-5, the full variable domain reads SAVISQKPSRDICQRGTSLTIQCQVDSQVTMMFWYRQQPGQSLTLIATANQGSEATYESGFVIDKFPISRPNLTFSTLTVSNMSPEDSSIYLCSVRLLVRETQYFGPGTRLLVL.

The CDR3 sequence is CASSQVAGSRGGPGEQYF. CDR3 DNA: TGTGCCAGCAGCCAAGTCGCCGGAAGTAGGGGGGGGCCGGGTGAGCAGTACTTC. The J gene is TRBJ2-7, the V gene TRBV4-2, with D tentatively TRBD2 (7 bases). Between the trimmed V and J ends, which lost 1 base and 7 bases, there was a span of 26 bases. The CDR3 has 18 amino acids. The germline gives CDR1 LGHNA, CDR2 YNFKEQ.

The chain has TRBV5-1 and TRBJ2-1; D ambiguous. The CDR3 length is 14 residues. V lost 0 bases and J lost 3, with 7 bases in between. Germline lookup yields CDR1 SGHRS and CDR2 YFSETQ. CDR3 nucleotide sequence: TGCGCCAGCAGCTTGGATGGCCACTACAATGAGCAGTTCTTC. Translation gives CASSLDGHYNEQFF. Full variable domain (missing parts from reference TRBV5-1 and TRBJ2-1): KAGVTQTPRYLIKTRGQQVTLSCSPISGHRSVSWYQQTPGQGLQFLFEYFSETQRNKGNFPGRFSGRQFSNSRSEMNVSTLELGDSALYLCASSLDGHYNEQFFGPGTRLTVL.